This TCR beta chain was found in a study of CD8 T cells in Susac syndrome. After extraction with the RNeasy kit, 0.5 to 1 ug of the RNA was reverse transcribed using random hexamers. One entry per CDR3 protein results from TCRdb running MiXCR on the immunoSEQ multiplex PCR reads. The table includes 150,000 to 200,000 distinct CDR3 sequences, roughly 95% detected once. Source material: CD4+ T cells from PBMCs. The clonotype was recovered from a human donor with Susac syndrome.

CDR3 nucleotide sequence: TGTGCCAGCGAGTTTAGGGGGGGTTCCTCGGGGGAGCAGTACTTC. Its translation: CASEFRGGSSGEQYF. The V gene is TRBV28, the J gene TRBJ2-7; the D gene is possibly TRBD2 (7 bases). The CDR3 runs to 15 residues. Looked up from germline, CDR1 is MDHEN and CDR2 is SYDVKM. V lost 8 bases, J lost 7 bases, and 24 bases lay in between.